This T cell receptor beta chain was identified in a study of T cells after yellow fever vaccination. Study observations and caveats: Repertoires sorted by FACS could include abundant clonotypes that are contaminants from the bulk population. Post-booster repertoires again held most primary-vaccination clones (roughly 95% CD4, 80% to 90% CD8).

Trimming cost V 5 bases and J 5 bases; bases outside gene matches: 4. From germline, CDR1 is LNHDA and CDR2 SQIVND (reference sequence). The CDR3 runs 13 residues. In TCRdb, the 5' RACE reads were re-called with MiXCR into one record per CDR3 protein. Of a few hundred thousand distinct CDR3 sequences listed, about 5.2% are singletons. This clonotype was recorded many times. What it recognizes is unknown. Sequenced here: CD4+ T cells sorted from PBMCs, sampled on the day of the yellow fever booster vaccination. This rearrangement joins TRBV19 to TRBJ2-3; TRBD1 agrees at 7 bases. This sequence was found in a man younger than 30 who received the YFV17D yellow fever vaccine. CDR3: CASSLRGRDTQYF. The DNA of the CDR3 is TGTGCCAGTAGTTTGAGGGGGCGAGATACGCAGTATTTT. Drawing the rest from reference TRBV19 and TRBJ2-3, the complete variable domain is DGGITQSPKYLFRKEGQNVTLSCEQNLNHDAMYWYRQDPGQGLRLIYYSQIVNDFQKGDIAEGYSVSREKKESFPLTVTSAQKNPTAFYLCASSLRGRDTQYFGPGTRLTVL.